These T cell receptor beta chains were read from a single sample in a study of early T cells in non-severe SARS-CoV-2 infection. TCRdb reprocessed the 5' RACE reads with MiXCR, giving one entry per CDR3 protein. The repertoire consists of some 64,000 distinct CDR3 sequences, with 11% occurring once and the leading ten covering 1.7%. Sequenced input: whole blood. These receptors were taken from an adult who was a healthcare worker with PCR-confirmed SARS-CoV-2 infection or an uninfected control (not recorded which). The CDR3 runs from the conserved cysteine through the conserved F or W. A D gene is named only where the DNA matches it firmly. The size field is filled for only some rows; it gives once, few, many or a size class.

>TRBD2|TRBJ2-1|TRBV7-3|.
CASSRTSGGADEQFF
TGTGCCAGCAGCCGCACTAGCGGGGGGGCCGATGAGCAGTTCTTC
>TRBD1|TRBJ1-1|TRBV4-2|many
CASSQPTGAPDTEAFF
TGTGCCAGCAGCCAACCGACAGGGGCGCCGGACACTGAAGCTTTCTTT
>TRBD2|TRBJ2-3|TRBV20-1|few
CSAIPSGGAGTDTQYF
TGCAGTGCTATCCCTTCGGGGGGAGCGGGCACAGATACGCAGTATTTT
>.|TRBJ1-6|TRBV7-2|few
CASSFPNSPLHF
TGTGCCAGCAGCTTCCCGAATTCACCCCTCCACTTT
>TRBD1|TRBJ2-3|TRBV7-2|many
CASTIYRTGSTDTQYF
TGTGCCAGCACCATTTATCGGACAGGGAGCACAGATACGCAGTATTTT
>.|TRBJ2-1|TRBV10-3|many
CAINRGPTSNEQFF
TGTGCCATCAATCGGGGTCCGACTTCCAATGAGCAGTTCTTC
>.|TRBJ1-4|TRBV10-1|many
CASRARGRSEATNEKLFF
TGCGCCAGCAGGGCCAGGGGCAGGTCGGAGGCAACTAATGAAAAACTGTTTTTT
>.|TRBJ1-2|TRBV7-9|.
CASSKIDYKTYGYTF
TGTGCCAGCAGCAAGATCGACTACAAAACCTATGGCTACACCTTC
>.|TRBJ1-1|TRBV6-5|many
CASSYIQRREAFF
TGTGCCAGCAGTTACATTCAGAGAAGGGAAGCTTTCTTT
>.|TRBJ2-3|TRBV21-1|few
CASSRGVDTQYF
TGTGCCAGCAGCCGAGGGGTGGATACGCAGTATTTT
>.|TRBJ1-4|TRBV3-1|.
CASSLRTRNEKLFF
TGTGCCAGCAGCCTTCGGACCAGAAATGAAAAACTGTTTTTT
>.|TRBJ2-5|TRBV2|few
CASSGGGEETQYF
TGTGCCAGCAGTGGTGGCGGGGAAGAGACCCAGTACTTC
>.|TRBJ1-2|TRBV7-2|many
CASSFGSYYGYTF
TGTGCCAGCAGCTTTGGGAGTTATTATGGCTACACCTTC
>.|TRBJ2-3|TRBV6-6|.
CASRPGTAGTQYF
TGTGCCAGCAGACCTGGGACTGCCGGTACGCAGTATTTT
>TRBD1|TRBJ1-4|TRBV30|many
CAWSSSIRQGSNEKLFF
TGTGCCTGGAGTTCTTCAATCCGACAGGGGTCTAATGAAAAACTGTTTTTT
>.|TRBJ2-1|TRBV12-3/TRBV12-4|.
CASRGEGHNEQFF
TGTGCCAGCAGGGGGGAAGGGCACAATGAGCAGTTCTTC
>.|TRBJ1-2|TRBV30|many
CACYGYTF
TGTGCCTGCTATGGCTACACCTTC
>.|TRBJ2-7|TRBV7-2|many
CASSPHPTYEQYF
TGTGCCAGCAGCCCCCACCCAACCTACGAGCAGTACTTC
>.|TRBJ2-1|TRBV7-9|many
CASSLVRTAYNEQFF
TGTGCCAGCAGCTTAGTGAGGACAGCCTACAATGAGCAGTTCTTC
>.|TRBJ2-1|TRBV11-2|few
CASSLTAYIEQFF
TGTGCCAGCAGCTTGACTGCTTACATTGAGCAGTTCTTC
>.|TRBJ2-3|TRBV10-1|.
CASSEVGGALADTQYF
TGCGCCAGCAGTGAGGTTGGGGGGGCTCTCGCAGATACGCAGTATTTT
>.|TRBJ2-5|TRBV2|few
CASSWDNQETQYF
TGTGCCAGCAGCTGGGACAACCAAGAGACCCAGTACTTC
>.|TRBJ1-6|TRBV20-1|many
CSARSGNYNSPLHF
TGCAGTGCTAGGTCGGGGAACTATAATTCACCCCTCCACTTT
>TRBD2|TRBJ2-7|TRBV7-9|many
CASSTTRPLAGGHGIDEQYF
TGTGCCAGCAGCACGACCCGGCCGCTAGCGGGGGGACATGGGATTGACGAGCAGTACTTC
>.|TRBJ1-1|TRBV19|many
CASREAIGTEAFF
TGTGCCAGTAGGGAGGCAATCGGCACTGAAGCTTTCTTT
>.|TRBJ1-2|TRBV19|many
CASRTKLGYGYTF
TGTGCCAGTAGAACCAAACTCGGATATGGCTACACCTTC
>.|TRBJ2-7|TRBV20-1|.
CSARGLNYEQYF
TGCAGTGCTAGAGGACTAAACTACGAGCAGTACTTC
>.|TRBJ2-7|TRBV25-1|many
CASSERAIFAEQYF
TGTGCCAGCAGTGAAAGGGCAATTTTCGCCGAGCAGTACTTC
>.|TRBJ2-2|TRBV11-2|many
CASRPLRTANTGELFF
TGTGCCAGCAGACCTCTTCGGACCGCGAACACCGGGGAGCTGTTTTTT
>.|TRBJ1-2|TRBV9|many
CASSVGGTAWSDGYTF
TGTGCCAGCAGCGTAGGAGGAACCGCGTGGTCGGATGGCTACACCTTC
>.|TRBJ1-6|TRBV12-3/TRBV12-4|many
CASSAGVRSPLHF
TGTGCCAGCAGTGCGGGTGTTCGTTCACCCCTCCACTTT
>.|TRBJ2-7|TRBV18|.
CASVAVDGNSYEQYF
TGTGCCAGCGTCGCTGTGGACGGGAACTCCTACGAGCAGTACTTC
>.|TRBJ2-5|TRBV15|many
CATSTRDWYQETQYF
TGTGCCACCAGCACAAGAGACTGGTACCAAGAGACCCAGTACTTC
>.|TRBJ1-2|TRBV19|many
CASRESRLYGYTF
TGTGCCAGTAGGGAGAGTCGTCTGTATGGCTACACCTTC
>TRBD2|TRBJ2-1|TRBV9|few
CASSPRTSGGPGYNEQFF
TGTGCCAGCAGCCCACGGACTAGCGGGGGGCCCGGATACAATGAGCAGTTCTTC
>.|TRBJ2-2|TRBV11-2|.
CASSFGRAPDTGELFF
TGTGCCAGCAGCTTTGGTAGGGCGCCGGACACCGGGGAGCTGTTTTTT
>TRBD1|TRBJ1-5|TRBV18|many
CASSTKDRGPNQPQHF
TGTGCCAGCTCCACTAAAGACAGGGGTCCAAATCAGCCCCAGCATTTT
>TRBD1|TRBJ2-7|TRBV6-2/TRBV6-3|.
CASSYRGQGDYEQYF
TGTGCCAGCAGTTACCGAGGACAGGGGGACTACGAGCAGTACTTC
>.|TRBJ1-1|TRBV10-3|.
CAISPGGTEAFF
TGTGCCATCAGCCCAGGAGGCACTGAAGCTTTCTTT
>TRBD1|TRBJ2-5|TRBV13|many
CASSQHRGLETQYF
TGTGCCAGCAGCCAACACAGGGGGCTGGAGACCCAGTACTTC
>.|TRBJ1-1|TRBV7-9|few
CASSLGGAGAFF
TGTGCCAGCAGCTTAGGGGGCGCGGGCGCTTTCTTT
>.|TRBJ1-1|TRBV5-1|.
CASSLPKMNTEAFF
TGCGCCAGCAGCTTGCCTAAGATGAACACTGAAGCTTTCTTT
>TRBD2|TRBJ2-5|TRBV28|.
CASSFEVLAGGPEGTQYF
TGTGCCAGCAGTTTCGAGGTTCTAGCGGGGGGGCCGGAAGGGACCCAGTACTTC
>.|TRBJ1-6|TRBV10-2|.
CASSGWRESPLHF
TGCGCCAGCAGTGGGTGGCGTGAGTCACCTCTCCACTTT
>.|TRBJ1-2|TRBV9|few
CASSQGNYGYTF
TGTGCCAGCAGCCAAGGGAACTATGGCTACACCTTC
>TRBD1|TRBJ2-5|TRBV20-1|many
CSARRGRGPETQYF
TGCAGTGCTAGGAGGGGCAGGGGGCCAGAGACCCAGTACTTC
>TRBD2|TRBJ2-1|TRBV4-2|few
CASSWGLAGQTTNEQFF
TGTGCCAGCAGCTGGGGCCTAGCGGGACAAACTACTAATGAGCAGTTCTTC
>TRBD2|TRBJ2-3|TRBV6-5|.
CASSQRGSTDTQYF
TGTGCCAGCAGTCAGCGGGGGAGCACAGATACGCAGTATTTT
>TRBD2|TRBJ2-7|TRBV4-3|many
CASSQGVGAGAPYEQYF
TGCGCCAGCAGCCAAGGGGTAGGAGCGGGGGCCCCCTACGAGCAGTACTTC
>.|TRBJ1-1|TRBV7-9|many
CASSLLEWPNTEAFF
TGTGCCAGCAGCTTATTGGAGTGGCCGAACACTGAAGCTTTCTTT
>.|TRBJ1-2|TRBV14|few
CASSQDPTTYGYTF
TGTGCCAGCAGCCAAGATCCGACAACCTATGGCTACACCTTC
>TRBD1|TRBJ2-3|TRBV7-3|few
CASSWEDGTGGEDTQYF
TGTGCCAGCAGCTGGGAGGACGGGACAGGGGGAGAAGATACGCAGTATTTT
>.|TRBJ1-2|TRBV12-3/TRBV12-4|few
CASRPGNNYGYTF
TGTGCCAGCAGACCCGGGAATAACTATGGCTACACCTTC
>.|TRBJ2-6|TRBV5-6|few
CASSFRAGANVLTF
TGTGCCAGCAGCTTCCGCGCTGGGGCCAACGTCCTGACTTTC
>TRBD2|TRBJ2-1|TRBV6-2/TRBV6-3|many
CASRPGGSSYNEQFF
TGTGCCAGCAGGCCCGGGGGGAGCTCCTACAATGAGCAGTTCTTC
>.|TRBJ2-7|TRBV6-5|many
CASSYERFGPYEQYF
TGTGCCAGCAGTTACGAGCGTTTCGGGCCCTACGAGCAGTACTTC
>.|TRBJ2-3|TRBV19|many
CASRAGMDTQYF
TGTGCCAGTAGAGCCGGGATGGATACGCAGTATTTT
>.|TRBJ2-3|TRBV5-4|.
CASGMAGTSTDTQYF
TGTGCCAGCGGGATGGCAGGGACTAGCACAGATACGCAGTATTTT
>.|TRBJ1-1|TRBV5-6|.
CASSLGVGTEAFF
TGTGCCAGCAGCTTGGGTGTGGGTACTGAAGCTTTCTTT
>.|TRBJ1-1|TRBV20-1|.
CSARRGANTEAFF
TGCAGTGCTAGACGAGGGGCTAACACTGAAGCTTTCTTT